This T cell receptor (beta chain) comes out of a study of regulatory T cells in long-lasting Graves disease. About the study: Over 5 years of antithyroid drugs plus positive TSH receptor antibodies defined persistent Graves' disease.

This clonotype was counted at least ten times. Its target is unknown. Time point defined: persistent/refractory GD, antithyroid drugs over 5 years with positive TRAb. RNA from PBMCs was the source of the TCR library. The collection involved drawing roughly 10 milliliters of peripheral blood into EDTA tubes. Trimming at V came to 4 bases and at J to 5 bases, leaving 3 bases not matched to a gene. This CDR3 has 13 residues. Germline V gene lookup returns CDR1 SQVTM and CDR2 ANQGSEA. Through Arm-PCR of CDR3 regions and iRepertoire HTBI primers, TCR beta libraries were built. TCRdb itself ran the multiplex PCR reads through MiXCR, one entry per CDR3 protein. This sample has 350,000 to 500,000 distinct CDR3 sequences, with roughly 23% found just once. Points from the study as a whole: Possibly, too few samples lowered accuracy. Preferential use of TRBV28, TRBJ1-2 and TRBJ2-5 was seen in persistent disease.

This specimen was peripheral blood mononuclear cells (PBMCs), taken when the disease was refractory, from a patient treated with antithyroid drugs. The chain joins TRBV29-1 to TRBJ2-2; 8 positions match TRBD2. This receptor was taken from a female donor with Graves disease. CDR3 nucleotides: TGCAGCGTTGTGCGGGGGGCAACCGGGGAGCTGTTTTTT. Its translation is CSVVRGATGELFF.